This T cell receptor (beta chain) appears in the sequencing data of a study of vaccination and CD4 T cells after COVID-19. Study details: Stimulation of cells relied on overlapping spike peptides derived from SARS-CoV-2, HCoV-NL63, HCoV-OC43 and HCoV-229E. Cultures serving as controls received a peptide pool (CEFX or HIV-1 Nef) or no peptide.

Researchers used the Oncomine TCR Beta short-read assay to sequence DNA from cultured CD4+ T cells. One entry per CDR3 protein results from TCRdb running MiXCR on the PCR reads. The sample holds approximately 5,500 distinct CDR3 sequences, around 71% seen once. In this sample, this clonotype turned up a few times. Its antigen is unknown. The length of the CDR3 is 16 residues. V dropped 1 base and J dropped 8; count of bases not matched to a gene: 13. The treatment here: roughly 10-day PBMC culture with coronavirus spike peptide pools or control peptides (ViraFEST assay). V is TRBV12-3 or TRBV12-4 and J is TRBJ1-2, with 7 positions matching TRBD1. The TCR was taken from a human donor who had recovered from COVID-19. The sequencing sample was made of CD4+ T cells from blood, cultured in vitro. This CDR3 reads CASSLGSPGQGGGYTF. In DNA, the CDR3 is TGTGCCAGCAGTTTAGGTTCGCCGGGTCAGGGGGGAGGCTACACCTTC.